This TCR beta chain was identified during a study of beta chain features in type 1 diabetes. Comments on this clone: Its cognate antigen is unknown.

Germline V gene lookup returns CDR1 MDHEN and CDR2 SYDVKM. Trimming removed 1 base at V and 4 bases at J, with 3 bases between. The CDR3 is 12 amino acids. As every portion of the isolated RNA was reverse transcribed, the sequencing read expressed TCRB transcripts. The protocol was immunoSEQ multiplex PCR, while the TCRdb copy is restricted to in-frame clones and leaves out a portion. The table includes about 470,000 clones, over 25% detected once. CD4+ naive, central memory, regulatory and stem cell-like memory cells were sorted via CD45RO/CCR7/CD25/CD127/CD95/CD27. Findings of the study overall: There were fewer insertions and more deletions at the VDJ junctions of type 1 diabetes patients. Whether TCRB rearrangement is influenced by HLA type went unresolved here. cDNA-based reads could over-represent cells with high TCR expression.

The sequencing sample was made of naive CD4+ T cells from blood. The receptor comes from a man between 18 and 29 years old in good health. V gene TRBV28 combines with J gene TRBJ2-3; D is unclear. CDR3 DNA: TGTGCCAGCAGTTTATCGGCAGATACGCAGTATTTT. Amino acid sequence: CASSLSADTQYF.